The rows below give T cell receptor beta chains drawn from one sample of a study of cytomegalovirus exposure and HLA in healthy donors. TCRdb's copy holds only in-frame clones and misses some; the assay was immunoSEQ multiplex PCR. The data contain approximately 100,000 clones, 75% to 90% of them seen just once; the ten biggest clones take up around 3.9%. The material sequenced was PBMCs. The receptors were sampled from a man younger than 45 in good health and CMV-seronegative. The CDR3 runs from the conserved cysteine through the conserved F or W.

TRBV29-1 | CSPIPRGSDYGYTF
TRBV5-1 | CASSWDYTTSGEQYF
TRBV30 | CAWMVGTGTDTQYF
TRBV10-2 | CASSEPSRGDYGYTF
TRBV15 | CATSVLGGNKPDTQYF
TRBV6-5 | CASSYFPGYEQYF
TRBV10-3 | CAISEVRYTGELFF
TRBV4-1 | CASSQEGSSGGANEQFF
TRBV10-3 | CAISESGTSGSGELFF
TRBV18 | CASSRRTGENTEAFF
TRBV11-2 | CASSLDAIGPDTQYF
TRBV28 | CASKKDTGWGNTIYF
TRBV5-6 | CASSSPGQGISGELFF
TRBV2 | CASSELTVNQPQHF
TRBV5-5 | CASSLTGVEVAQYF
TRBV6-5 | CASSSSGDNQPQHF
TRBV19 | CASSAGEAFF
TRBV30 | CAWTGGPSEQFF
TRBV14 | CASSQAGQTREQYF
TRBV30 | CAWSVRRLQNSNQPQHF
TRBV7-2 | CASSPRGGAVYNEQFF
TRBV6-6 | CASRYKQGFGEQYF
TRBV7-9 | CASSLGLNQPQHF
TRBV2 | CASSSRASLSEQFF
TRBV10-3 | CAISEELGQGTSTDTQYF